This TCR beta chain is drawn from a study of T cell changes during pregnancy in multiple sclerosis. Comment on this clone: Compared with germline, one end of the junction differs, possibly owing to a read error.

Clones were read by immunoSEQ multiplex PCR, and TCRdb kept only the in-frame ones, dropping some. The sample shows roughly 49,000 clones, about nine tenths of them seen only once. CDR1 is SSHAT, CDR2 FNYEAQ, per germline (reference sequence). This CDR3 region has 14 residues. The chain couples TRBV7-7 to TRBJ2-3; 9 bases align to TRBD2. This TCR came from a female donor in good health, enrolled as a control in a pregnancy study. Sequencing used peripheral blood, obtained in the first trimester of pregnancy. The CDR3 region is CASKIAGETDTQYF. As DNA, the CDR3 is TGTGCTAGCAAGATAGCGGGAGAAACAGATACGCAGTATTTT.